These 9 T cell receptor beta chains were all obtained from the same sample, sequenced in a study of human T cells and chemical hapten exposure. The time point: pre-sensitization, week 0. Stated treatment: therapeutic diphenylcyclopropenone sensitization with weekly scalp DPC. The authors extracted total RNA from unfractionated whole blood. One entry per CDR3 protein results from TCRdb running MiXCR on the RACE reads. The table records about 55,000 distinct CDR3 sequences, roughly 10% of them present only once. Specimen: whole blood, collected in connection with sensitization to the hapten diphenylcyclopropenone (DPC). The receptors come from a woman under 40 with alopecia areata. Some clones in this sample may be carry-over from other donors' samples.

J is TRBJ2-3 and V is TRBV11-2; D remains unclear. This CDR3 is built from 15 residues. Trimming cost V 2 bases and J 3 bases, with 12 bases left between them. Germline V gene sequence: CDR1 SGHAT, CDR2 FQNNGV. CDR3: CASSLNNPRTDTQYF. CDR3 sequence (DNA): TGTGCCAGCAGCTTAAATAATCCTAGGACAGATACGCAGTATTTT.

This clonotype came up many times. The chain has TRBV20-1 and TRBJ1-5; D gene uncertain. The germline V gene encodes CDR1 DFQATT and CDR2 SNEGSKA (reference sequence). V lost 3 bases and J lost 2, with 14 bases in between. This CDR3 region has 15 residues. The CDR3: CSAREDARGNQPQHF. CDR3 bases: TGCAGTGCTAGGGAGGACGCTCGTGGCAATCAGCCCCAGCATTTT.

This clonotype was recorded a few times. The rearrangement uses TRBV6-6 and TRBJ1-5; TRBD1 aligns across 7 bases. V was clipped by 2 bases and J by 3 bases; unmatched bases: 10. From germline, CDR1 is MNHNY and CDR2 SVGAGI (reference sequence). The CDR3 is made up of 17 amino acids. The CDR3 spells CASSYEPGTGVNQPQHF. The DNA for the CDR3 is TGTGCCAGCAGTTACGAGCCCGGTACAGGGGTCAATCAGCCCCAGCATTTT.

The chain uses TRBV27 and TRBJ1-4, with D perhaps matching TRBD1 (5 bases). The CDR3 has 14 residues. Per the germline V gene, CDR1 is MNHEY and CDR2 is SMNVEV (reference sequence). The germline V and J ends were trimmed by 0 bases and 10 bases, with 12 bases remaining between them. The CDR3 region has the DNA TGTGCCAGCAGTTTATCAGGGACGGTCGGAAAACTGTTTTTT. It translates to CASSLSGTVGKLFF. The full variable domain, with the rest looked up from reference TRBV27 and TRBJ1-4, is EAQVTQNPRYLITVTGKKLTVTCSQNMNHEYMSWYRQDPGLGLRQIYYSMNVEVTDKGDVPEGYKVSRKEKRNFPLILESPSPNQTSLYFCASSLSGTVGKLFFGSGTQLSVL.

This clonotype was detected a few times. This chain uses TRBV5-5 with TRBJ2-1; TRBD2 aligns across 11 bases. Germline values: CDR1 SGHKS, CDR2 YYEKEE (reference sequence). Losses at the gene ends were 2 bases for V and 8 bases for J; bases not matched to a gene: 9. There are 16 residues in the CDR3. CDR3 amino acids: CASSLLIAGGRDEQFF. CDR3 DNA sequence: TGTGCCAGCAGCTTACTCATAGCGGGGGGGCGAGATGAGCAGTTCTTC.

The chain combines TRBV4-3 with TRBJ2-3; no clear D. Germline-derived CDR1 and CDR2 are LGHNA and YSLEER. There are 17 residues in the CDR3. The V end was cut by 2 bases, the J end by 5 bases, with 20 bases between. As DNA, the CDR3 is TGCGCCAGCAGCCAAAGCCCCTCGGCCAGGCTCCTAGATACGCAGTATTTT. Residues: CASSQSPSARLLDTQYF.

This clonotype has more than one count but fewer than ten. The rearrangement links TRBV6-2 or TRBV6-3 to TRBJ2-1; the match to TRBD2 covers 7 bases. Germline values: CDR1 MNHEY, CDR2 SVGEGT. The CDR3 is 14 amino acids. With 6 bases clipped from V and 6 bases from J, the junction kept 8 bases outside the gene matches. The CDR3 protein is CASRRTTSSNEQFF. The CDR3 DNA sequence: TGTGCCAGCAGGAGAACGACTAGCTCCAATGAGCAGTTCTTC.

In its sample, this clonotype was seen a few times. This chain joins TRBV4-2 and TRBJ1-1; 8 nucleotides agree with TRBD1. CDR3 size: 15 residues. Germline loops: CDR1 LGHNA, CDR2 YNFKEQ. V lost 4 bases and J lost 3; bases outside the gene matches: 7. CDR3 sequence (DNA): TGTGCCAGCAGCCGGTCAGGGGGCGCGTACACTGAAGCTTTCTTT. Protein: CASSRSGGAYTEAFF.

At least ten counts were recorded for this clonotype. The chain links TRBV28 to TRBJ1-5; tentatively, D is TRBD1 (5 bases). Trimming shortened V by 11 bases and J by 7 bases, and 21 bases separated the two germline ends. This CDR3 region has 14 residues. CDR1 and CDR2 (germline): MDHEN, SYDVKM. The CDR3 nucleotides read TGTGCCGGTGGGACGGCTATCCCTAGGCAGCCCCAGCATTTT. Its protein is CAGGTAIPRQPQHF. The whole variable domain, remainder taken from reference TRBV28 and TRBJ1-5, is DVKVTQSSRYLVKRTGEKVFLECVQDMDHENMFWYRQDPGLGLRLIYFSYDVKMKEKGDIPEGYSVSREKKERFSLILESASTNQTSMYLCAGGTAIPRQPQHFGDGTRLSIL.